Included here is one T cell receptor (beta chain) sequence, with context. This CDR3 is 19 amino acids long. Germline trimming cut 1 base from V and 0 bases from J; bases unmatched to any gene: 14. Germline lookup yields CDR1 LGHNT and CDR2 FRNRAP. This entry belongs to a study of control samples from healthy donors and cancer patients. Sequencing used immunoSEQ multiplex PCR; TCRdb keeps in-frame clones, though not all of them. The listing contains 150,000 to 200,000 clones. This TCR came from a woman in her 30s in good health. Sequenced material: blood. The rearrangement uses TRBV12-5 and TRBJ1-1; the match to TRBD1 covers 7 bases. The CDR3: CASGLGPGQVRLMNTEAFF. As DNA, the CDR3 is TGTGCTAGTGGTTTGGGCCCTGGACAGGTACGATTAATGAACACTGAAGCTTTCTTT.